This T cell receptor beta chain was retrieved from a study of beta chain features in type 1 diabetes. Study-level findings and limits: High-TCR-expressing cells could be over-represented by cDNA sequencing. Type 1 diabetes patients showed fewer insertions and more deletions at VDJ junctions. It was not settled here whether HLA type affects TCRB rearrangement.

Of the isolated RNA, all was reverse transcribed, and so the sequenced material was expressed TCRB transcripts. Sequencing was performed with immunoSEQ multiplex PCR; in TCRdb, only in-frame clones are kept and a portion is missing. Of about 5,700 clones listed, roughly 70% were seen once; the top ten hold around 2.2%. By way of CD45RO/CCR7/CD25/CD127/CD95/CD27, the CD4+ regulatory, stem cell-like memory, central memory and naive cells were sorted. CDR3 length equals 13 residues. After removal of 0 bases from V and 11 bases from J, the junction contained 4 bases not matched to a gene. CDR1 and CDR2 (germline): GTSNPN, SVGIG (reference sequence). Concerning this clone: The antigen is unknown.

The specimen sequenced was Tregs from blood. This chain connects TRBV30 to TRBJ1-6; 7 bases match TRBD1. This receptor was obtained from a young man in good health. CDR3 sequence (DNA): TGTGCCTGGAGTGTGCAGGGGGGCACACCCCTCCACTTT. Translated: CAWSVQGGTPLHF.